Following are 15 T cell receptor beta chains from one sample sequenced in a study of OX40 agonist ivuxolimab in advanced cancers. Libraries were built with the immunoSEQ multiplex PCR assay. TCRdb limited this immuneACCESS table to in-frame rearrangements with V and J called. A share of clones is missing; checked studies link under half to unresolved V genes, and the rest is unexplained. The sample has roughly 120,000 clones on record, about 90% of them singletons. 0.8% to 1% of the sample lies in the top ten. Source: CD4+ or CD8+ T cells sorted from blood, taken in a trial of the OX40 agonist ivuxolimab. The source is an adult with an advanced solid tumor such as melanoma, head and neck, liver or kidney cancer.

CDR3 nucleotides: TGCAGCGTTGCTAGCGCCCGGAACACCGGGGAGCTGTTTTTT. Amino acid sequence: CSVASARNTGELFF. This chain links TRBV29-1 with TRBJ2-2, with a possible D match to TRBD2 (6 bases). The V gene lost 4 bases and the J gene lost 1 base, with 10 bases spanning the gap. CDR3 length: 14 residues. Germline-derived CDR1 and CDR2 are SQVTM and ANQGSEA.

The V gene is TRBV5-4, the J gene TRBJ2-1; 9 bases are a match to TRBD2. The V segment lost 2 bases and the J segment 4 bases; nucleotides outside the gene matches: 4. Germline loops: CDR1 SGHNT, CDR2 YYREEE (reference sequence). The CDR3 loop spans 15 amino acids. CDR3 in amino acids: CASSLAGGGYNEQFF. The CDR3 region has the DNA TGTGCCAGCAGCTTAGCGGGAGGTGGTTACAATGAGCAGTTCTTC.

This chain joins TRBV9 and TRBJ2-7; TRBD1 might be the D (6 bases). The CDR3 runs to 14 residues. V lost 0 bases and J lost 5, with 12 bases in between. Germline V gene sequence: CDR1 SGDLS, CDR2 YYNGEE. The CDR3 DNA is TGTGCCAGCAGCGTAGAACAGGGTTACCACGAGCAGTACTTC. It yields the protein CASSVEQGYHEQYF.

The CDR3 bases are TGTGCCAGCAGTCCTAGCGGGAGCCATTCCTACGAGCAGTACTTC. Protein sequence: CASSPSGSHSYEQYF. This chain uses TRBV28 with TRBJ2-7, with 10 bases matching TRBD2. CDR3 length: 15 amino acids. In germline, CDR1 is MDHEN, CDR2 SYDVKM. The ends lost 5 bases at V and 1 base at J; junction bases unmatched: 5.

The V and J genes are TRBV5-1 and TRBJ1-5; 10 bases are a match to TRBD1. V lost 4 bases and J lost 12; bases outside the gene matches: 25. The length of the CDR3 is 19 residues. The germline V gene has CDR1 SGHRS and CDR2 YFSETQ. The CDR3 DNA follows: TGCGCCAGCAGCCTGCAACCCCTTACCGGGACAGGGGTGGATGGGGTCCAGCATTTT. Amino acid sequence: CASSLQPLTGTGVDGVQHF.

The V and J genes are TRBV14 and TRBJ2-7; D is undetermined. V was trimmed by 0 bases and J by 6 bases, leaving 6 bases between them. CDR3 length: 12 amino acids. Germline V gene lookup returns CDR1 SGHDN and CDR2 FVKESK. The CDR3 region is CASSQDIGEQYF. The DNA of the CDR3 is TGTGCCAGCAGCCAAGATATAGGCGAGCAGTACTTC.

The gene calls are TRBV11-2 and TRBJ2-7, with 8 bases that match TRBD1. Losses at the gene ends were 4 bases for V and 0 bases for J; bases not matched to a gene: 8. This CDR3 is built from 16 residues. The germline V gene encodes CDR1 SGHAT and CDR2 FQNNGV. The CDR3 is CASSSPGQGFSYEQYF. For the CDR3, the DNA is TGTGCCAGCAGCTCACCCGGACAGGGATTCTCCTACGAGCAGTACTTC.

The chain combines TRBV11-2 with TRBJ1-1, with 7 bases that match TRBD1. Germline CDR1 is SGHAT and CDR2 is FQNNGV. V was pared by 5 bases and J by 10 bases, with 7 bases of the junction left unmatched. This CDR3 is 12 amino acids long. The CDR3 loop is CASSPRDSGAFF. The CDR3 nucleotides read TGTGCCAGCAGCCCAAGGGACAGCGGAGCTTTCTTT. Supplemented by reference TRBV11-2 and TRBJ1-1, the full variable domain reads EAGVAQSPRYKIIEKRQSVAFWCNPISGHATLYWYQQILGQGPKLLIQFQNNGVVDDSQLPKDRFSAERLKGVDSTLKIQPAKLEDSAVYLCASSPRDSGAFFGQGTRLTVV.

In DNA form, the CDR3 reads TGTGCCACACGACTACTCAGTGAATCCTACGAGCAGTACTTC. Protein: CATRLLSESYEQYF. The chain employs TRBV27 and TRBJ2-7; TRBD2 might be the D (5 bases). The CDR3 is made up of 14 amino acids. Per germline, CDR1 MNHEY and CDR2 SMNVEV (reference sequence). Trimming stripped 10 bases from V and 1 base from J, with 17 bases between.

The chain couples TRBV9 to TRBJ1-1; the D is unclear. Germline CDR1 SGDLS, CDR2 YYNGEE. The CDR3 spans 14 residues. Deletions cut 3 bases from V and 3 bases from J, with 12 bases between. Written as DNA, the CDR3 is TGTGCCAGCAGCGCGGCAGCGGGCTACACTGAAGCTTTCTTT. Translating gives CASSAAAGYTEAFF.

This chain joins TRBV27 and TRBJ1-4; D is uncertain. The CDR3 consists of 15 residues. Germline CDR1 and CDR2: MNHEY and SMNVEV (reference sequence). With 1 base removed from V and 5 bases from J, the gap between germline ends came to 11 bases. The CDR3 DNA sequence: TGTGCCAGCAGTTTATATGGCGGCCCGAATGAAAAACTGTTTTTT. It codes for CASSLYGGPNEKLFF.

This chain links TRBV4-1 with TRBJ2-3, with TRBD2 identical over 7 bases. V was clipped by 4 bases and J by 6 bases; unmatched bases: 19. Germline V gene lookup returns CDR1 MGHRA and CDR2 YSYEKL. The CDR3 is 18 residues long. The CDR3 protein is CASSLQGGQGGPSDTQYF. The CDR3 nucleotides read TGCGCCAGCAGCCTCCAAGGTGGTCAGGGAGGGCCCTCGGATACGCAGTATTTT.

The V gene is TRBV5-5, the J gene TRBJ2-7; no firm D call. Germline loops: CDR1 SGHKS, CDR2 YYEKEE (reference sequence). The V and J ends lost 0 bases and 0 bases respectively, with 4 bases between them. The CDR3 covers 13 residues. CDR3 protein: CASSLVSSYEQYF. Here the CDR3 DNA reads TGTGCCAGCAGCTTGGTATCCTCCTACGAGCAGTACTTC.

J is TRBJ2-7 and V is TRBV28; no definite D call. The CDR3 loop spans 13 amino acids. The germline CDR1 and CDR2 sequences are MDHEN and SYDVKM. Trimming pared 5 bases from V and 7 bases from J, leaving 15 bases between. The DNA for the CDR3 is TGTGCCAGCAGTAACCGGGTCCCCACGGAGCAGTACTTC. Residues: CASSNRVPTEQYF. The whole variable domain, filled in from reference TRBV28 and TRBJ2-7, reads DVKVTQSSRYLVKRTGEKVFLECVQDMDHENMFWYRQDPGLGLRLIYFSYDVKMKEKGDIPEGYSVSREKKERFSLILESASTNQTSMYLCASSNRVPTEQYFGPGTRLTVT.

The rearrangement uses TRBV7-2 and TRBJ2-7; possible D gene TRBD1, 6 bases. V was pared by 5 bases and J by 2 bases, with 10 bases between. The germline gives CDR1 SGHTA, CDR2 FQGNSA. The CDR3 contains 13 residues. The CDR3 DNA reads TGTGCCAGCAGCAACAGGGAGCCCTACGAGCAGTACTTC. Translated, it gives CASSNREPYEQYF.